One and the same sample provided the 23 T cell receptor beta chains below, sequenced in a study of T cells after yellow fever vaccination. MiXCR, applied by TCRdb to the 5' RACE reads, yields one record per CDR3 protein. Among hundreds of thousands of distinct CDR3 sequences listed, roughly 14% were seen once. Sequencing was performed on PBMCs, taken on the day of the yellow fever booster vaccination. These receptors all come from a man in his thirties or forties who received the YFV17D yellow fever vaccine.

This clonotype was recorded many times. The J gene is TRBJ2-1, the V gene TRBV6-1; D perhaps matches TRBD2 (6 bases). Germline CDR1 is MNHNS and CDR2 is SASEGT. Trimming shortened V by 5 bases and J by 9 bases, and 17 bases separated the two germline ends. The CDR3 spans 14 residues. CDR3 coding DNA: TGTGCCAGCAGTCCGCGGACTATTCCGAGTGAGCAGTTCTTC. This encodes CASSPRTIPSEQFF.

J is TRBJ2-7 and V is TRBV7-8; 11 bases fit TRBD2. The CDR3 totals 16 residues. After removal of 4 bases from V and 6 bases from J, the junction contained 11 bases not matched to a gene. Germline CDR1 reads SGHVS; CDR2 reads FQNEAQ. The CDR3 sequence: CASSSLKLAGVLEQYF. Here the CDR3 DNA reads TGTGCCAGCAGCTCCCTCAAACTAGCGGGAGTCCTCGAGCAGTACTTC.

This clonotype occurred a few times. The chain combines TRBV12-3 or TRBV12-4 with TRBJ2-5; a possible D gene is TRBD1 (6 bases). This CDR3 has 14 residues. Trimming took 7 bases from V and 1 from J, leaving 13 bases between them. CDR3 DNA: TGTGCCAGCACCTTAACAGGGACCCAAGAGACCCAGTACTTC. Amino acids: CASTLTGTQETQYF.

This chain joins TRBV5-8 and TRBJ2-2, with a weak D call TRBD1 (7 bases). Germline lookup yields CDR1 SGHTS and CDR2 YDEGEE. The CDR3 extends over 15 amino acids. Trimming stripped 4 bases from V and 3 bases from J, with 13 bases between. The CDR3 bases are TGTGCCAGCAGCGGAGGGGACAGATACACCGGGGAGCTGTTTTTT. Protein sequence: CASSGGDRYTGELFF.

This clonotype was seen more than once but under ten times. The chain has TRBV12-3 or TRBV12-4 and TRBJ2-7, with TRBD1 as a possible D gene (6 bases). This CDR3 comprises 12 residues. The ends were cut back, 7 bases at V and 6 bases at J, with 13 bases in the middle. The CDR3 sequence: CASTPTGREQYF. CDR3 DNA: TGTGCCAGCACCCCCACAGGGCGCGAGCAGTACTTC.

This clonotype was seen only a few times. The chain is built from TRBV20-1 and TRBJ1-1; no clear D. Looked up from germline, CDR1 is DFQATT and CDR2 is SNEGSKA (reference sequence). This CDR3 region has 11 residues. The V gene lost 6 bases and the J gene lost 1 base, with 6 bases spanning the gap. For the CDR3, the DNA is TGCAGTGCCCCCACGAACACTGAAGCTTTCTTT. It is translated as CSAPTNTEAFF.

The chain has TRBV7-9 and TRBJ2-7; 7 bases align to TRBD2. The CDR3 has 17 residues. The V and J ends lost 3 bases and 0 bases, in that order; junction bases with no gene match: 11. CDR1 is SEHNR, CDR2 FQNEAQ, per germline (reference sequence). The CDR3 region is CASSFPAGGGYSYEQYF. CDR3 nucleotides: TGTGCCAGCAGCTTCCCAGCCGGCGGGGGATACTCCTACGAGCAGTACTTC. Variable domain in full (rest from reference TRBV7-9 and TRBJ2-7): DTGVSQNPRHKITKRGQNVTFRCDPISEHNRLYWYRQTLGQGPEFLTYFQNEAQLEKSRLLSDRFSAERPKGSFSTLEIQRTEQGDSAMYLCASSFPAGGGYSYEQYFGPGTRLTVT.

The chain couples TRBV5-1 to TRBJ2-5; D call uncertain. Deletions cut 4 bases from V and 4 bases from J, with 14 bases between. Germline assignment: CDR1 SGHRS and CDR2 YFSETQ. This CDR3 is 14 amino acids long. The CDR3 sequence is CASSVHGDGETQYF. The CDR3 DNA follows: TGCGCCAGCAGCGTGCATGGAGATGGAGAGACCCAGTACTTC.

The sample holds a few counts of this clonotype. The rearrangement links TRBV29-1 to TRBJ2-5; D is perhaps TRBD1 (5 bases). Looked up from germline, CDR1 is SQVTM and CDR2 is ANQGSEA. Trimming took off 7 bases at V and 4 bases at J, with 19 bases between the two ends. The CDR3 has 14 residues. CDR3 region: CSAPARAVGETQYF. In nucleotides, the CDR3 is TGCAGCGCCCCAGCCAGGGCGGTGGGAGAGACCCAGTACTTC.

This clonotype has a handful of counts. This rearrangement joins TRBV6-4 to TRBJ2-1; TRBD2 aligns across 7 bases. Looked up from germline, CDR1 is MRHNA and CDR2 is SNTAGT. CDR3 size: 15 residues. Trimming cost V 3 bases and J 0 bases; bases outside gene matches: 2. Written as DNA, the CDR3 is TGTGCCAGCAGTGAAGGGAGGGGCTCCTACAATGAGCAGTTCTTC. This codes for CASSEGRGSYNEQFF.

V and J are TRBV9 and TRBJ2-7, with D possibly being TRBD2 (6 bases). Germline V gene lookup returns CDR1 SGDLS and CDR2 YYNGEE. V lost 2 bases, J lost 2 bases, and 11 bases lay in between. The CDR3 totals 14 residues. DNA for the CDR3: TGTGCCAGCAGCGTTAGCGGCCAGGCCTACGAGCAGTACTTC. Its protein is CASSVSGQAYEQYF.

This clonotype was seen a handful of times. This rearrangement joins TRBV12-3 or TRBV12-4 to TRBJ2-7, with a tentative D call TRBD1 (6 bases). V gave up 6 bases and J gave up 4 bases, with 16 bases separating them. The CDR3 spans 14 residues. CDR3 sequence reads: CASRTDSQTYEQYF. Written as DNA, the CDR3 is TGTGCCAGCAGAACGGACAGTCAAACTTACGAGCAGTACTTC.

The chain has TRBV4-2 and TRBJ2-7; TRBD2 matches at 10 bases. The CDR3 sequence is 16 residues long. J gave up 3 bases and V 0 bases, and 5 bases lay outside the gene matches. Germline assignment: CDR1 LGHNA and CDR2 YNFKEQ. CDR3 DNA: TGTGCCAGCAGCCAAGATATTCTAGCGGGAGTCTACGAGCAGTACTTC. Translation: CASSQDILAGVYEQYF.

This clonotype appeared many times. V gene TRBV12-5 combines with J gene TRBJ1-5; D unclear. Between the trimmed V and J ends, which lost 1 base and 0 bases, there was a span of 7 bases. The CDR3 length is 15 residues. Germline CDR1 and CDR2: LGHNT and FRNRAP. The CDR3 bases are TGTGCTAGTGGTTTGGGACAACATAGCAATCAGCCCCAGCATTTT. Encoded protein: CASGLGQHSNQPQHF.

V and J are TRBV5-1 and TRBJ1-2; D perhaps matches TRBD1 (6 bases). The CDR3 is made up of 16 amino acids. Trimming cost V 3 bases and J 6 bases, with 21 bases left between them. The V gene's germline CDR1 is SGHRS and CDR2 YFSETQ. The CDR3 region is CASSSGGGRPVNGYTF. The CDR3 DNA follows: TGCGCCAGCAGCTCTGGGGGGGGGCGACCGGTGAATGGCTACACCTTC.

V and J are TRBV12-3 or TRBV12-4 and TRBJ2-1, with D uncertain. Trimming stripped 5 bases from V and 9 bases from J, with 11 bases between. The CDR3 runs 12 residues. The CDR3 sequence: CASSLPRGEQFF. In nucleotides, the CDR3 is TGTGCCAGCAGTCTGCCCCGCGGTGAGCAGTTCTTC.

This clonotype was counted a few times. The V and J genes are TRBV18 and TRBJ2-1; D is possibly TRBD2 (5 bases). The CDR3 consists of 16 residues. With 2 bases removed from V and 4 bases from J, the gap between germline ends came to 15 bases. CDR1 is KGHSH, CDR2 LQKENI, per germline. This CDR3 reads CASSPITGSVYNEQFF. In nucleotides, the CDR3 is TGTGCCAGCTCACCAATTACGGGGTCGGTATACAATGAGCAGTTCTTC.

The chain recombines TRBV18 with TRBJ2-7; 14 positions agree with TRBD2. This CDR3 contains 16 residues. CDR1 and CDR2 from the germline V gene are KGHSH and LQKENI. With V trimmed by 0 bases and J by 6 bases, 4 bases remained unmatched. The CDR3 region has the DNA TGTGCCAGCTCACCACCGGGACTAGCGGGAGAGGGCGAGCAGTACTTC. It encodes CASSPPGLAGEGEQYF.

This chain links TRBV3-1 with TRBJ2-7; D gene ambiguous. The germline V and J ends were trimmed by 1 base and 2 bases, with 12 bases remaining between them. This CDR3 is 15 amino acids long. Germline values: CDR1 LGHDT, CDR2 YNNKEL (reference sequence). The CDR3 region has the DNA TGTGCCAGCAGCCAAGGATGGAGTGGACCCTACGAGCAGTACTTC. This gives the protein CASSQGWSGPYEQYF.

A few counts support this clonotype. The chain joins TRBV6-1 to TRBJ1-1; D gene unclear. V dropped 8 bases and J dropped 1 base, with 5 bases sitting between them. Germline CDR1 MNHNS, CDR2 SASEGT. CDR3 length: 11 amino acids. Written as DNA, the CDR3 is TGTGCCAGCGTTAGGAACACTGAAGCTTTCTTT. Translation: CASVRNTEAFF.

V and J are TRBV10-2 and TRBJ1-3; 9 bases line up with TRBD1. This CDR3 has 15 residues. The V gene end was trimmed by 7 bases and the J gene end by 0 bases; junction bases not matched to a gene: 4. Per the germline V gene, CDR1 is WSHSY and CDR2 is SAAADI. This chain's CDR3 is CASTRDRVSGNTIYF. CDR3 DNA: TGCGCCAGCACCCGGGACAGGGTCTCTGGAAACACCATATATTTT.

This clonotype was seen a few times. The V and J genes are TRBV11-1 and TRBJ2-2; 13 bases map to TRBD2. The CDR3 consists of 18 residues. Germline CDR1 is SGHAT and CDR2 is FQDESV (reference sequence). Trimming at V came to 5 bases and at J to 0 bases, leaving 6 bases not matched to a gene. The chain's CDR3 is CASSPLGLAGANTGELFF. CDR3 DNA sequence: TGTGCCAGCAGCCCTCTCGGACTAGCGGGAGCGAACACCGGGGAGCTGTTTTTT.

The chain recombines TRBV4-1 with TRBJ1-5; no firm D call. The CDR3 covers 13 residues. Trimming stripped 3 bases from V and 4 bases from J, with 7 bases between. The germline V gene has CDR1 MGHRA and CDR2 YSYEKL. The chain's CDR3 is CASSQFSNQPQHF. CDR3 sequence (DNA): TGCGCCAGCAGCCAGTTCAGTAATCAGCCCCAGCATTTT.